What follows are 11 T cell receptor beta chains derived from one specimen sequenced in a study of T-cell memory formation after mild COVID-19. In TCRdb, the 5' RACE reads were re-called with MiXCR into one record per CDR3 protein. Among over 500,000 distinct CDR3 sequences listed, approximately 15% were seen once. Sequencing used PBMCs or a T cell subset sorted from them (not recorded which). These TCRs come from an adult woman who had mild COVID-19 (a few samples of this study predate the infection). Cell type and time point are not known.

V and J are TRBV29-1 and TRBJ2-1; 11 bases fit TRBD2. This CDR3 has 18 residues. The germline gives CDR1 SQVTM, CDR2 ANQGSEA. J was trimmed by 2 bases and V by 4 bases; bases with no gene match: 13. CDR3 in DNA: TGCAGCGTTGCGGGACTAGCGGAGGCATTACGAGCCTACAATGAGCAGTTCTTC. This encodes CSVAGLAEALRAYNEQFF.

This clonotype showed up just a few times. The rearrangement uses TRBV15 and TRBJ1-5, with 10 bases aligning to TRBD1. There are 15 residues in the CDR3. Germline V gene lookup returns CDR1 LNHNV and CDR2 YYDKDF (reference sequence). V shed 3 bases and J 5 bases; nucleotides not matched to a gene: 4. Written as DNA, the CDR3 is TGTGCCACCAGCAGTGACAGGGGGCGCGATCAGCCCCAGCATTTT. It translates to CATSSDRGRDQPQHF.

This clonotype was found a few times. The genes are TRBV19 and TRBJ2-4; 9 bases map to TRBD2. V lost 5 bases to trimming and J lost 9 bases; unmatched junction nucleotides: 5. The CDR3 runs to 13 residues. CDR1 and CDR2 (germline): LNHDA, SQIVND (reference sequence). The CDR3 nucleotides read TGTGCCAGTAGTGCTCCGGGACTAGCCATTCAGTACTTC. Its translation is CASSAPGLAIQYF.

This clonotype came up a few times. The V and J genes are TRBV4-3 and TRBJ2-7; possibly TRBD2 for D (6 bases). CDR1 is LGHNA, CDR2 YSLEER, per germline. This CDR3 is built from 15 residues. The ends were cut back, 4 bases at V and 3 bases at J, with 16 bases in the middle. The CDR3 sequence: CASSRNVGTDYEQYF. DNA for the CDR3: TGCGCCAGCAGCCGAAATGTAGGGACTGACTACGAGCAGTACTTC.

J is TRBJ2-5 and V is TRBV13, with D uncertain. The V gene's germline CDR1 is PRHDT and CDR2 FYEKMQ (reference sequence). This CDR3 has 13 residues. The V and J ends lost 3 bases and 5 bases respectively, with 10 bases between them. In nucleotides, the CDR3 is TGTGCCAGCAGCTTTACCTCCCGGGAGACCCAGTACTTC. Translated, it gives CASSFTSRETQYF.

This clonotype showed up many times. The DNA of the CDR3 is TGCGCCAGCAGTGACTGGGGGATCCTAGGAAACACCATATATTTT. Protein: CASSDWGILGNTIYF. J is TRBJ1-3 and V is TRBV10-2, with D tentatively TRBD1 (5 bases). The CDR3 loop spans 15 amino acids. V was shortened by 3 bases and J by 4 bases, with 13 bases between the two germline ends. From germline, CDR1 is WSHSY and CDR2 SAAADI.

This clonotype occurred a few times. The chain joins TRBV7-8 to TRBJ2-1; 14 nucleotides line up with TRBD2. With 3 bases clipped from V and 7 bases from J, the junction kept 5 bases outside the gene matches. Germline CDR1 and CDR2: SGHVS and FQNEAQ. There are 16 residues in the CDR3. CDR3 DNA sequence: TGTGCCAGCAGCTTGACTAGCGGGGGGGCGTTTAATGAGCAGTTCTTC. Protein: CASSLTSGGAFNEQFF. The variable domain in full, with the rest retrieved from reference TRBV7-8 and TRBJ2-1, is GAGVSQSPRYKVAKRGQDVALRCDPISGHVSLFWYQQALGQGPEFLTYFQNEAQLDKSGLPSDRFFAERPEGSVSTLKIQRTQQEDSAVYLCASSLTSGGAFNEQFFGPGTRLTVL.

Only a few counts were recorded for this clonotype. V gene TRBV15 combines with J gene TRBJ2-5; the match to TRBD2 covers 9 bases. This CDR3 comprises 16 residues. Germline V gives CDR1 LNHNV, CDR2 YYDKDF (reference sequence). V shed 3 bases and J 2 bases; nucleotides not matched to a gene: 7. CDR3: CATSRTKAGGQETQYF. CDR3 sequence (DNA): TGTGCCACCAGCAGGACCAAAGCGGGGGGTCAAGAGACCCAGTACTTC. The full variable domain, with the rest looked up from reference TRBV15 and TRBJ2-5, is DAMVIQNPRYQVTQFGKPVTLSCSQTLNHNVMYWYQQKSSQAPKLLFHYYDKDFNNEADTPDNFQSRRPNTSFCFLDIRSPGLGDTAMYLCATSRTKAGGQETQYFGPGTRLLVL.

V gene TRBV9 combines with J gene TRBJ1-2, with unresolved D. Trimming removed 2 bases at V and 0 bases at J, with 5 bases between. Germline CDR1 reads SGDLS; CDR2 reads YYNGEE. The CDR3 is 13 residues long. The CDR3 DNA follows: TGTGCCAGCAGCGTGAACCCTAACTATGGCTACACCTTC. Protein: CASSVNPNYGYTF. The entire variable domain, with the rest obtained from reference TRBV9 and TRBJ1-2, is as follows: DSGVTQTPKHLITATGQRVTLRCSPRSGDLSVYWYQQSLDQGLQFLIQYYNGEERAKGNILERFSAQQFPDLHSELNLSSLELGDSALYFCASSVNPNYGYTFGSGTRLTVV.

This clonotype was counted between two and nine times. The chain recombines TRBV9 with TRBJ1-6; the match to TRBD1 covers 9 bases. There are 16 residues in the CDR3. V was pared by 4 bases and J by 10 bases, with 12 bases of the junction left unmatched. The germline V gene encodes CDR1 SGDLS and CDR2 YYNGEE. This CDR3 is CASSPRSGQGASPLHF. For the CDR3, the DNA is TGTGCCAGCAGCCCCAGATCGGGACAGGGAGCGTCACCCCTCCACTTT.

The V gene is TRBV20-1, the J gene TRBJ2-5, with TRBD2 identical over 9 bases. The length of the CDR3 is 19 residues. From germline, CDR1 is DFQATT and CDR2 SNEGSKA (reference sequence). V lost 0 bases, J lost 0 bases, and 14 bases stayed unmatched. CDR3 amino acids: CSARDRSSGGTTNQETQYF. In nucleotides, the CDR3 is TGCAGTGCTAGAGATCGCAGTAGCGGGGGAACCACTAACCAAGAGACCCAGTACTTC.